This T cell receptor (beta chain) was recorded in a study of blood T cells in healthy people across ages. Study-level findings and limits: TCR beta diversity was tightly associated with the proportion of naive T cells. Roughly linear age-related decline in beta diversity appeared, significant by age 40.

PCR was performed a second time for roughly 6 to 12 cycles using a sample-barcoded 5' primer and a J-beta primer mix. Every single cDNA molecule received a tag from a template-switch adaptor with 12 random nucleotides. TCRdb fed the 5' RACE reads into MiXCR, producing one record per CDR3 protein. The table includes 1.5 million to 2 million distinct CDR3 sequences, around 50% detected once. On this clonotype itself: The antigen remains undetermined.

The CDR3 is 14 residues long. With V trimmed by 4 bases and J by 1 base, 4 bases remained unmatched. Germline CDR1 and CDR2: DFQATT and SNEGSKA (reference sequence). This chain joins TRBV20-1 and TRBJ1-5; TRBD1 matches at 7 bases. The clonotype comes from a woman aged 40-49 years in good health. Sequenced input: blood. The DNA for the CDR3 is TGCAGTGCTAAAGACAGGGAGAGCAATCAGCCCCAGCATTTT. Protein product: CSAKDRESNQPQHF.